The T cell receptor beta chain described here comes from a study of T cell responses to AZD1222 COVID-19 vaccine. Study-level findings and limits: Spike regions recognized by vaccine-associated CD4 TCRs spanned the protein, led by 160-218 and 743-854. White British donors predominated, females outnumbered males, and clonal diversity was possibly underestimated. Repertoires were collected only later (after the peak T cell response had occurred).

The CDR3 is 14 residues long. Germline loops: CDR1 SGHTA, CDR2 FQGNSA. The V end was cut by 4 bases, the J end by 5 bases, with 14 bases between. This clone was seen more than once but under ten times. Antigen: not known. Method: immunoSEQ multiplex PCR; TCRdb's copy keeps in-frame clones and lacks some. The sample consists of 90,000 to 150,000 clones, more than 70% of them appearing once. The source is an adult in good health. The specimen comprised peripheral blood, sampled on day 0 of AZD1222 vaccination. The chain has TRBV7-2 and TRBJ1-1, with D perhaps matching TRBD1 (5 bases). The chain's CDR3 is CASSSQGGSTEAFF. DNA for the CDR3: TGTGCCAGCAGCTCCCAGGGTGGATCGACTGAAGCTTTCTTT.